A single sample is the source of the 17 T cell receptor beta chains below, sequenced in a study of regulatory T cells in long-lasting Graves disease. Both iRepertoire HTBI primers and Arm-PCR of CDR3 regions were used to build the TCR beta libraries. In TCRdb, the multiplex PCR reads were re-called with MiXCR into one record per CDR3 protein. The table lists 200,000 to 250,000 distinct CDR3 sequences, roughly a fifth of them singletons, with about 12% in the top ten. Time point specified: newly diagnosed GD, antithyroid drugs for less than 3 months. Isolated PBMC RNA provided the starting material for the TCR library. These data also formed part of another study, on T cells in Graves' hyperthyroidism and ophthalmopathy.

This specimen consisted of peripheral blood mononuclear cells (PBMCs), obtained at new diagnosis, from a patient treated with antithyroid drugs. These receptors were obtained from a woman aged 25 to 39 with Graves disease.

CDR3 sequence (DNA): TGTGCCAGCAGCTTTGGGAACCCAAACACCGGGGAGCTGTTTTTT. Protein product: CASSFGNPNTGELFF. The genes are TRBV7-9 and TRBJ2-2; D remains ambiguous. V was clipped by 3 bases and J by 2 bases, with 10 bases between them. Per the germline V gene, CDR1 is SEHNR and CDR2 is FQNEAQ (reference sequence). The CDR3 is 15 amino acids.

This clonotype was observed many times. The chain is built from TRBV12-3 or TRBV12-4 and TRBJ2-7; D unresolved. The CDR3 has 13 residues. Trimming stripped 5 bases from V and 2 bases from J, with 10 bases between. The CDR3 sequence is CASSVQATYEQYF. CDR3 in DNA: TGTGCCAGCAGTGTCCAGGCAACCTACGAGCAGTACTTC.

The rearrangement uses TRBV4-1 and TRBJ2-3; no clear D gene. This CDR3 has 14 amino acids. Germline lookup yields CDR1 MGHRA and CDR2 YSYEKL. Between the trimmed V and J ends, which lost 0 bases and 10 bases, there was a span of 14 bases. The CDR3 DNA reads TGCGCCAGCAGCCAAGATTATTCCCCCGCTGCGCAGTATTTT. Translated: CASSQDYSPAAQYF.

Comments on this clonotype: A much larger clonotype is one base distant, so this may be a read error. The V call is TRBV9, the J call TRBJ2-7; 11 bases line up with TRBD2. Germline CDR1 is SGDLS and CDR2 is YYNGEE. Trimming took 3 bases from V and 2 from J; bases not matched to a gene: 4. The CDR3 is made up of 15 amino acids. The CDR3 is CASSASSGGAYEQYF. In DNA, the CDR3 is TGTGCCAGCAGCGCGAGTAGCGGGGGGGCCTACGAGCAGTACTTC.

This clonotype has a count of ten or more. CDR3 sequence: CSAQTGSNQPQHF. CDR3 bases: TGCAGTGCTCAGACAGGGAGCAATCAGCCCCAGCATTTT. The rearrangement links TRBV20-1 to TRBJ1-5, with 7 bases identical to TRBD1. Per the germline V gene, CDR1 is DFQATT and CDR2 is SNEGSKA (reference sequence). The CDR3 sequence is 13 residues long. V lost 5 bases and J lost 1; bases outside the gene matches: 2.

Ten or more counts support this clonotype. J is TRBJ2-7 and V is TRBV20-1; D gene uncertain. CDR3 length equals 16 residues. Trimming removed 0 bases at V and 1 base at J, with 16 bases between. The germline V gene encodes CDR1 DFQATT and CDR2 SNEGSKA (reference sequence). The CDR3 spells CSAREPVANPSYEQYF. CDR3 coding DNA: TGCAGTGCTAGAGAGCCTGTGGCTAACCCTTCCTACGAGCAGTACTTC.

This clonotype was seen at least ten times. The CDR3 coding sequence is TGTGCCTGGCCAGGGGTTTTGGGCTACACCTTC. It is translated as CAWPGVLGYTF. The chain combines TRBV30 with TRBJ1-2, with D perhaps matching TRBD1 (6 bases). Germline CDR1 is GTSNPN and CDR2 is SVGIG (reference sequence). Between the trimmed V and J ends, which lost 5 bases and 8 bases, there was a span of 12 bases. This CDR3 contains 11 residues.

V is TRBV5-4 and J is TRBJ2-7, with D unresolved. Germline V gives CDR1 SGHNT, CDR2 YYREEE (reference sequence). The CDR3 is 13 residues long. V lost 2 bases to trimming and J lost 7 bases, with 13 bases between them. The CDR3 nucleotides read TGTGCCAGCAGCTTAGCCCCCCCAGTAGAGCAGTACTTC. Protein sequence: CASSLAPPVEQYF.

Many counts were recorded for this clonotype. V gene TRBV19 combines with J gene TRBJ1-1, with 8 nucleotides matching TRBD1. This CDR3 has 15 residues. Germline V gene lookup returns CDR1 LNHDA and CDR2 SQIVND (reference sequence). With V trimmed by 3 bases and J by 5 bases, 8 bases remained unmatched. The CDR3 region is CASSIFMTGETEAFF. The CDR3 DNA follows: TGTGCCAGTAGTATCTTTATGACAGGGGAGACTGAAGCTTTCTTT.

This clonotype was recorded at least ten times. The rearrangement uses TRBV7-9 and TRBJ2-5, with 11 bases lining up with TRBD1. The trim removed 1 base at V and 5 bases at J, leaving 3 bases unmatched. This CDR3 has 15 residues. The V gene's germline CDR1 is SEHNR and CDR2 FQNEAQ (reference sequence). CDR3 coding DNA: TGTGCCAGCAGCTTAGACGGGGACAGGGGGGAGACCCAGTACTTC. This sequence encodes CASSLDGDRGETQYF.

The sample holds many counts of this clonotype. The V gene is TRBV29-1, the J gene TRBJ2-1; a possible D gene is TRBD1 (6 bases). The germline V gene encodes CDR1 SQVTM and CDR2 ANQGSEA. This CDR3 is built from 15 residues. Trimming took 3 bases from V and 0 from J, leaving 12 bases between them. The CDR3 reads CSVDQGRGSYNEQFF. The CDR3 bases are TGCAGCGTTGACCAGGGCAGGGGCTCCTACAATGAGCAGTTCTTC.

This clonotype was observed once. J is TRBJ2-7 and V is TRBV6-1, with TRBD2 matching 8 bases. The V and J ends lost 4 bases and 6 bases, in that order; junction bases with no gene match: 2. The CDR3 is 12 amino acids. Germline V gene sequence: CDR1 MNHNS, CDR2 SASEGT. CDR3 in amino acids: CASSGAGGEQYF. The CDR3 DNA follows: TGTGCCAGCAGTGGTGCGGGGGGCGAGCAGTACTTC.

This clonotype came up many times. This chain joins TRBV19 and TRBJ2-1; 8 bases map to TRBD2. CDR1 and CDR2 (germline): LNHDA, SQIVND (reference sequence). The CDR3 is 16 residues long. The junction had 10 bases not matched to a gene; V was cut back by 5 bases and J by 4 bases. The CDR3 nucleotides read TGTGCCAGTAGTCTCGCCGGGGGGGGGGGTTACAATGAGCAGTTCTTC. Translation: CASSLAGGGGYNEQFF.

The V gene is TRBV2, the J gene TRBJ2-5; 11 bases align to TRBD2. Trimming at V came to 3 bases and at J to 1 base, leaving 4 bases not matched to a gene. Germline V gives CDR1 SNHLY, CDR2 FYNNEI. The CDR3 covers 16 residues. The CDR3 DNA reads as TGTGCCAGCAGTGAGGGACTAGCGGCACTCCAAGAGACCCAGTACTTC. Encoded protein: CASSEGLAALQETQYF.

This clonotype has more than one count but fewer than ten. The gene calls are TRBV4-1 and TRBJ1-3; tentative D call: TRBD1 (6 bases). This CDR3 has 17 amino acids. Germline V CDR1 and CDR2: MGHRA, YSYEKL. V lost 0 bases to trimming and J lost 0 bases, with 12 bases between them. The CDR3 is CASSQEGGGLSGNTIYF. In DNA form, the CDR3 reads TGCGCCAGCAGCCAAGAAGGAGGGGGACTCTCTGGAAACACCATATATTTT.

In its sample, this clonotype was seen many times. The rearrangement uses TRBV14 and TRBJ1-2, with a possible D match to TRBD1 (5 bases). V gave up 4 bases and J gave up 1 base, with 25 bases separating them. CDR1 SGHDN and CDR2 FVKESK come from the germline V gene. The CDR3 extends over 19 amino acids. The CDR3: CASSPATGTPVFLNYGYTF. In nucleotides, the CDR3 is TGTGCCAGCAGCCCAGCTACCGGGACTCCAGTATTTCTTAACTATGGCTACACCTTC. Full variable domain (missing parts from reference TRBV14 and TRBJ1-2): EAGVTQFPSHSVIEKGQTVTLRCDPISGHDNLYWYRRVMGKEIKFLLHFVKESKQDESGMPNNRFLAERTGGTYSTLKVQPAELEDSGVYFCASSPATGTPVFLNYGYTFGSGTRLTVV.

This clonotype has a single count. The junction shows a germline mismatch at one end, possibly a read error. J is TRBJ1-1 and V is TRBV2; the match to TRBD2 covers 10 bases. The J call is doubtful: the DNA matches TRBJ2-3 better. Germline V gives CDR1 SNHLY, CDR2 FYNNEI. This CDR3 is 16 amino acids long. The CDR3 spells CASSVGAGGSTGTQYF. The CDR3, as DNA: TGTGCCAGCAGTGTGGGAGCGGGAGGGAGCACAGGTACGCAGTATTTT.